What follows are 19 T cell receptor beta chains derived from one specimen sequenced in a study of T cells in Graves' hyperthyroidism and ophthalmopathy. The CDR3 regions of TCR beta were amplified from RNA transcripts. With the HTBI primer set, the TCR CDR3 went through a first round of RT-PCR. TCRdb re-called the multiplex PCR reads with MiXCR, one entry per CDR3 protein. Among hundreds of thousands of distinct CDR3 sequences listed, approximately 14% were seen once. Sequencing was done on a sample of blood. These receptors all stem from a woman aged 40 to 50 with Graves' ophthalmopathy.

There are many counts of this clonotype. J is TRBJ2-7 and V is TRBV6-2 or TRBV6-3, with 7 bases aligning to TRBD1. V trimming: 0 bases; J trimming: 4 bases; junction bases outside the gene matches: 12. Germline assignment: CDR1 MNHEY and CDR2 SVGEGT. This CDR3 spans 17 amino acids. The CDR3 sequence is CASSYSSSGQEGYEQYF. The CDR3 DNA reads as TGTGCCAGCAGTTACTCTTCCTCCGGACAGGAAGGGTACGAGCAGTACTTC.

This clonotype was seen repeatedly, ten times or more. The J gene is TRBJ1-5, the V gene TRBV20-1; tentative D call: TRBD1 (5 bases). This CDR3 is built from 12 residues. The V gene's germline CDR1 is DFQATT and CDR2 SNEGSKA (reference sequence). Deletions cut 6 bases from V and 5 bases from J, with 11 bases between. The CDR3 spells CSAGQAYQPQHF. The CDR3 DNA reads TGCAGTGCAGGACAAGCGTATCAGCCCCAGCATTTT.

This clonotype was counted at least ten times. CDR3 region: CASSFELAGVGEQYF. Here the CDR3 DNA reads TGTGCCAGCAGCTTTGAACTAGCGGGAGTGGGGGAGCAGTACTTC. The chain has TRBV7-8 and TRBJ2-7, with 11 bases identical to TRBD2. V was pared by 3 bases and J by 7 bases, with 8 bases of the junction left unmatched. This CDR3 has 15 residues. Germline CDR1 and CDR2: SGHVS and FQNEAQ.

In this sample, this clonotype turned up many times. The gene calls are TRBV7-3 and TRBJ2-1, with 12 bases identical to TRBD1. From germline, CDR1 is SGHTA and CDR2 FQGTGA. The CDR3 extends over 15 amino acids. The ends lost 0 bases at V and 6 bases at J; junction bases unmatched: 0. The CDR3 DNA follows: TGTGCCAGCAGCTTAACGGGACAGGGGGCCAATGAGCAGTTCTTC. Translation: CASSLTGQGANEQFF. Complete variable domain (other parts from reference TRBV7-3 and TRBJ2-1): GAGVSQTPSNKVTEKGKYVELRCDPISGHTALYWYRQSLGQGPEFLIYFQGTGAADDSGLPNDRFFAVRPEGSVSTLKIQRTERGDSAVYLCASSLTGQGANEQFFGPGTRLTVL.

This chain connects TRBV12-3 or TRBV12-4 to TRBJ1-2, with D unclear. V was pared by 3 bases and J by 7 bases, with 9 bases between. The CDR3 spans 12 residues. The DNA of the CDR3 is TGTGCCAGCAGTTTCGGAGTAGCTGGCTACACCTTC. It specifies CASSFGVAGYTF.

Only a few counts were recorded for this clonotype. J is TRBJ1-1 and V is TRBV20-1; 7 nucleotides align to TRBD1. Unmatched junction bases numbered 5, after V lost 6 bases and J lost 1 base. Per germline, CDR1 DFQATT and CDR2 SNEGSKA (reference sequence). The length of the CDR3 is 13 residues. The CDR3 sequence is CSATTGKNTEAFF. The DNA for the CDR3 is TGCAGTGCCACGACAGGGAAGAACACTGAAGCTTTCTTT.

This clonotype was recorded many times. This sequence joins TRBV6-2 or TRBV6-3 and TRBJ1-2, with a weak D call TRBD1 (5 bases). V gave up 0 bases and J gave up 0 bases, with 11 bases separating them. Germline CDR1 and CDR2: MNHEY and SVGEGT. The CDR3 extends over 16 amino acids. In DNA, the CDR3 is TGTGCCAGCAGTTACTCGAGGGACGGACCTAACTATGGCTACACCTTC. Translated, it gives CASSYSRDGPNYGYTF.

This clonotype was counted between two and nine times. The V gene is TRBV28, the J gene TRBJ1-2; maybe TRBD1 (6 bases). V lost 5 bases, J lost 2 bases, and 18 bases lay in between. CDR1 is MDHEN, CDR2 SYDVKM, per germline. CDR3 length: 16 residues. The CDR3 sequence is CASSGWGPGANYGYTF. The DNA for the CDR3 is TGTGCCAGCAGTGGGTGGGGGCCCGGGGCAAACTATGGCTACACCTTC.

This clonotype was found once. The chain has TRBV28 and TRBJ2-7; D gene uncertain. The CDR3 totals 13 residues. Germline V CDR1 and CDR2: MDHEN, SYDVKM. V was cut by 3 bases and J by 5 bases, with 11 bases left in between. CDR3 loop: CASSFPAGDEQYF. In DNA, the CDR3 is TGTGCCAGCAGTTTTCCCGCCGGCGACGAGCAGTACTTC.

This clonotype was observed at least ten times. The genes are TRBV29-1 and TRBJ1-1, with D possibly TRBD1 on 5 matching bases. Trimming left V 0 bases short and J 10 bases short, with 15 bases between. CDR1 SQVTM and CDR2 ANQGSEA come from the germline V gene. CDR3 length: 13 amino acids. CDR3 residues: CSVEDPGRRGAFF. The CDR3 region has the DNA TGCAGCGTTGAAGATCCGGGTCGGAGGGGAGCTTTCTTT.

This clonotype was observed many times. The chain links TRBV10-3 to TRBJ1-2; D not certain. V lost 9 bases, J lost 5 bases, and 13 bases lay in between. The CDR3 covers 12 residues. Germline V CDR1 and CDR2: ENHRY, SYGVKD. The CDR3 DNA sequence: TGTGCCATAGGTTACTCGGGTTATGGCTACACCTTC. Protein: CAIGYSGYGYTF.

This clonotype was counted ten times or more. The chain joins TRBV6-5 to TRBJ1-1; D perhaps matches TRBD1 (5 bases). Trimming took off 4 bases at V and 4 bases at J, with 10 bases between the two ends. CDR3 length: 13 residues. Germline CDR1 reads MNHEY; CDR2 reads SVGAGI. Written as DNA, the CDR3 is TGTGCCAGCAGTTCCATAAGGGGCACTGAAGCTTTCTTT. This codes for CASSSIRGTEAFF.

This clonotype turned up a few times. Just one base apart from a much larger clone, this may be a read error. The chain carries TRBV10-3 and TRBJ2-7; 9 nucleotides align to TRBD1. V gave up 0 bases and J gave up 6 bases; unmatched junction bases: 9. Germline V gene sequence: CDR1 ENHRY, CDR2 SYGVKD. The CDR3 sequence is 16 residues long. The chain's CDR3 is CAISESRGQGTREQYF. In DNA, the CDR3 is TGTGCCATCAGTGAGTCACGGGGACAGGGTACGCGCGAGCAGTACTTC.

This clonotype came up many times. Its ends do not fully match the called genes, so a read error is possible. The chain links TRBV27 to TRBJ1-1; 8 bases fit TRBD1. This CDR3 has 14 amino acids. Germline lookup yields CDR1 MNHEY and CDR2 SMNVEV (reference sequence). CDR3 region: CASSISGGAGEAFF. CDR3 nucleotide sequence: TGTGCCAGCAGTATATCAGGGGGCGCGGGTGAAGCTTTCTTT.

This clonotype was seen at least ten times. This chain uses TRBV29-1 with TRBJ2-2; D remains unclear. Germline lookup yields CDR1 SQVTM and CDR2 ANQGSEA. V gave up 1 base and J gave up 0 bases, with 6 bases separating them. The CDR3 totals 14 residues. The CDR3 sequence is CSVEVGTNTGELFF. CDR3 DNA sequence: TGCAGCGTTGAAGTAGGAACGAACACCGGGGAGCTGTTTTTT.

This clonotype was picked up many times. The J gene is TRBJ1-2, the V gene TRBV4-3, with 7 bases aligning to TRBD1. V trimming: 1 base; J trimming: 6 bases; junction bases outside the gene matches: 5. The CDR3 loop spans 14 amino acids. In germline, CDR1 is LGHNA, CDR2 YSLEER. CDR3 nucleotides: TGCGCCAGCAGCCAAGGCCAGACAGGGCATGGCTACACCTTC. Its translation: CASSQGQTGHGYTF.

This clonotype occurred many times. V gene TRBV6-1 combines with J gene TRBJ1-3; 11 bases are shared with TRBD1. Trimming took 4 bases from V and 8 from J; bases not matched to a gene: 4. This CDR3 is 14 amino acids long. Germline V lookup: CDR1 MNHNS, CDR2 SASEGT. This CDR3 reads CASSGDRGEHTIYF. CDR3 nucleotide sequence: TGTGCCAGCAGTGGGGACAGGGGGGAACACACCATATATTTT.

The CDR3 nucleotides read TGCAGCGTTTTTAGGAGAAACACCATATATTTT. The encoded protein is CSVFRRNTIYF. V is TRBV29-1 and J is TRBJ1-3; the D is unclear. Germline CDR1 SQVTM, CDR2 ANQGSEA. The CDR3 spans 11 residues. V was clipped by 5 bases and J by 5 bases, with 7 bases between them.

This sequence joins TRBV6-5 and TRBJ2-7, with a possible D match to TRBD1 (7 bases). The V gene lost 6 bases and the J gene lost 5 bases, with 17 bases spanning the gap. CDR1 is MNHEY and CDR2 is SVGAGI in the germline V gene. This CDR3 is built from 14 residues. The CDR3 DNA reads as TGTGCCAGCAGCTTAGGAGGGGGCCTCAACGAGCAGTACTTC. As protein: CASSLGGGLNEQYF.